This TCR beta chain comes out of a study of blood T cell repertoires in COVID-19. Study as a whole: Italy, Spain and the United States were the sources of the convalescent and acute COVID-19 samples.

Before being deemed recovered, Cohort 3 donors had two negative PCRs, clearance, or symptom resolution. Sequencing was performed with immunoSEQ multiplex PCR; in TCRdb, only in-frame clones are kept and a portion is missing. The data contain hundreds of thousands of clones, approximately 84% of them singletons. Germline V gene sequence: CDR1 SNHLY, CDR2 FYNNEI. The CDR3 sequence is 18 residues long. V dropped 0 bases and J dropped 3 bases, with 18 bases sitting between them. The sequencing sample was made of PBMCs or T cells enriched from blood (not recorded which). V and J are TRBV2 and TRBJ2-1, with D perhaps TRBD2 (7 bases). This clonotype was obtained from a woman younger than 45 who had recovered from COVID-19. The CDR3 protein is CASSEAGVQGGLYNEQFF. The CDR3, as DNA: TGTGCCAGCAGTGAAGCAGGGGTACAGGGAGGGCTCTACAATGAGCAGTTCTTC.